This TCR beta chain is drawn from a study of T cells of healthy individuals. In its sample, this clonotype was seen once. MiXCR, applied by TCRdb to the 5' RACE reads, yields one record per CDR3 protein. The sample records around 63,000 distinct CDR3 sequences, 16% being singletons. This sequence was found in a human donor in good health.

The CDR3, as DNA: TGTGCCAGCAGTCGATCGGGGCCGAATAATTCACCCCTCCACTTT. Translated, it gives CASSRSGPNNSPLHF. The rearrangement uses TRBV9 and TRBJ1-6, with a weak D call TRBD1 (5 bases). This CDR3 comprises 15 residues. Trimming left V 5 bases short and J 5 bases short, with 14 bases between. The germline CDR1 and CDR2 sequences are SGDLS and YYNGEE.